Below, 29 T cell receptor beta chains from the same sample are listed, as sequenced in a study of human T cells and chemical hapten exposure. TCRdb re-called the RACE reads with MiXCR, one entry per CDR3 protein. This table has roughly 38,000 distinct CDR3 sequences, 3% to 4% appearing once. As to time point: patch test 1, 2 weeks after DPC sensitization. Treatment of the sample: therapeutic diphenylcyclopropenone sensitization with weekly scalp DPC. Unfractionated whole blood served as the source for total RNA extraction. This sample comprised whole blood, obtained in connection with sensitization to the hapten diphenylcyclopropenone (DPC). Source of these receptors: a middle-aged man with alopecia areata. Some clones in this sample may be carry-over from other donors' samples.

This clonotype was recorded many times. V gene TRBV20-1 combines with J gene TRBJ2-1; D gene uncertain. Germline CDR1 reads DFQATT; CDR2 reads SNEGSKA (reference sequence). The CDR3 extends over 11 amino acids. V was shortened by 3 bases and J by 10 bases, with 10 bases between the two germline ends. CDR3 residues: CSASKGREQFF. For the CDR3, the DNA is TGCAGTGCTAGTAAGGGCAGGGAGCAGTTCTTC.

This rearrangement joins TRBV20-1 to TRBJ1-5, with D possibly being TRBD1 (6 bases). V was trimmed by 3 bases and J by 6 bases, leaving 15 bases between them. The germline V gene encodes CDR1 DFQATT and CDR2 SNEGSKA (reference sequence). The CDR3 has 14 residues. The CDR3: CSASPGGEGQPQHF. CDR3 sequence (DNA): TGCAGTGCTAGCCCTGGGGGCGAGGGTCAGCCCCAGCATTTT.

There are many counts of this clonotype. The gene calls are TRBV6-1 and TRBJ2-5; a possible D gene is TRBD1 (5 bases). The V end lost 0 bases, the J end lost 5 bases, and 10 bases lay between the germline ends. The V gene's germline CDR1 is MNHNS and CDR2 SASEGT. The CDR3 runs 14 residues. DNA for the CDR3: TGTGCCAGCAGTGAAGCAGGGGTCGGGGAGACCCAGTACTTC. It translates to CASSEAGVGETQYF.

This clonotype has at least ten counts. The chain uses TRBV6-2 or TRBV6-3 and TRBJ2-4, with 10 bases fitting TRBD1. The CDR3 length is 16 residues. Germline loops: CDR1 MNHEY, CDR2 SVGEGT. V shed 4 bases and J 5 bases; nucleotides not matched to a gene: 8. The DNA of the CDR3 is TGTGCCAGCAGTTCCCGGACAGGGGGTTATGAAAACATTCAGTACTTC. Protein product: CASSSRTGGYENIQYF.

In its sample, this clonotype was seen many times. The chain employs TRBV6-6 and TRBJ2-7; TRBD2 is a possible D gene (6 bases). V was trimmed by 6 bases and J by 0 bases, leaving 12 bases between them. Germline V gene sequence: CDR1 MNHNY, CDR2 SVGAGI (reference sequence). The CDR3 covers 14 residues. The CDR3 DNA reads TGTGCCAGCAGCTCCGCGGGGAGCTCCTACGAGCAGTACTTC. Amino acid sequence: CASSSAGSSYEQYF.

This clonotype came up many times. The chain uses TRBV3-1 and TRBJ2-1; 14 bases align to TRBD2. The CDR3 consists of 19 residues. V trimming: 0 bases; J trimming: 7 bases; junction bases outside the gene matches: 11. Germline V gives CDR1 LGHDT, CDR2 YNNKEL (reference sequence). This chain's CDR3 is CASSQDLRTSGRKENEQFF. Here the CDR3 DNA reads TGTGCCAGCAGCCAAGATCTGCGGACTAGCGGGAGGAAGGAGAATGAGCAGTTCTTC.

This clonotype occurred many times. The chain employs TRBV10-2 and TRBJ1-1, with no clear D. The CDR3 covers 16 residues. V was cut by 4 bases and J by 1 base, with 16 bases left in between. Germline CDR1 reads WSHSY; CDR2 reads SAAADI. The CDR3 spells CASSVVPGSTNTEAFF. DNA of the CDR3: TGCGCCAGCAGTGTAGTCCCAGGTAGTACGAACACTGAAGCTTTCTTT.

The chain uses TRBV29-1 and TRBJ2-3, with unresolved D. V was pared by 7 bases and J by 1 base, with 9 bases between. CDR1 and CDR2 from the germline V gene are SQVTM and ANQGSEA. The CDR3 runs to 12 residues. This CDR3 is CSESPRTDTQYF. The CDR3 nucleotides are TGCAGCGAATCCCCCCGCACAGATACGCAGTATTTT.

This clonotype was counted between two and nine times. The rearrangement links TRBV28 to TRBJ2-7; D remains ambiguous. The CDR3 has 15 amino acids. V lost 2 bases, J lost 1 base, and 12 bases lay in between. CDR1 and CDR2 from the germline V gene are MDHEN and SYDVKM. As DNA, the CDR3 is TGTGCCAGCAGTTTAGCACACAGTCAATCCTACGAGCAGTACTTC. Protein sequence: CASSLAHSQSYEQYF.

This clonotype has just a few counts. V gene TRBV6-5 combines with J gene TRBJ1-3; D is uncertain. The V and J ends lost 7 bases and 2 bases respectively, with 12 bases between them. The CDR3 has 14 residues. Per the germline V gene, CDR1 is MNHEY and CDR2 is SVGAGI. The CDR3 sequence is CASMLTATGNTIYF. CDR3 coding DNA: TGTGCCAGCATGCTAACAGCCACTGGAAACACCATATATTTT.

The chain couples TRBV5-1 to TRBJ2-7; D perhaps matches TRBD2 (6 bases). The CDR3 contains 13 residues. V gave up 2 bases and J gave up 1 base, with 7 bases separating them. Germline V lookup: CDR1 SGHRS, CDR2 YFSETQ. CDR3 coding DNA: TGCGCCAGCAGCTTTAGCGGTTCCTACGAGCAGTACTTC. This encodes CASSFSGSYEQYF.

This clonotype was picked up many times. The gene calls are TRBV29-1 and TRBJ2-5, with 8 positions matching TRBD1. The ends lost 3 bases at V and 4 bases at J; junction bases unmatched: 13. Germline lookup yields CDR1 SQVTM and CDR2 ANQGSEA. The CDR3 contains 16 residues. The CDR3 sequence is CSVDAYGQGHTETQYF. The CDR3 region has the DNA TGCAGCGTTGACGCATACGGACAGGGCCACACAGAGACCCAGTACTTC.

In this sample, this clonotype turned up many times. In DNA, the CDR3 is TGCGCCAGCAGCCAAGACCCGACAGGGTCGGGGGGAGCTAATGAAAAACTGTTTTTT. Translating it yields CASSQDPTGSGGANEKLFF. The chain carries TRBV4-3 and TRBJ1-4; TRBD1 aligns across 7 bases. In germline, CDR1 is LGHNA, CDR2 YSLEER. This CDR3 is built from 19 residues. V was pared by 0 bases and J by 3 bases, with 13 bases of the junction left unmatched.

This clonotype was counted at least ten times. This sequence joins TRBV18 and TRBJ2-1; 10 bases line up with TRBD2. Trimming cost V 0 bases and J 7 bases; bases outside gene matches: 6. The CDR3 totals 16 residues. Germline CDR1 KGHSH, CDR2 LQKENI. CDR3 nucleotide sequence: TGTGCCAGCTCACCACCCGGGACTAGCGAGGGGAATGAGCAGTTCTTC. Its translation is CASSPPGTSEGNEQFF.

This clonotype was counted at least ten times. The chain combines TRBV18 with TRBJ2-5, with D unclear. V lost 2 bases to trimming and J lost 2 bases, with 6 bases between them. The CDR3 is made up of 13 amino acids. Germline V gene data show CDR1 as KGHSH and CDR2 as LQKENI. The CDR3 loop is CASSPSSQETQYF. CDR3 in DNA: TGTGCCAGCTCACCAAGCTCACAAGAGACCCAGTACTTC.

This clonotype occurred many times. The rearrangement uses TRBV3-1 and TRBJ1-4; D gene ambiguous. The CDR3 has 12 residues. Germline loops: CDR1 LGHDT, CDR2 YNNKEL (reference sequence). V shed 11 bases and J shed 6 bases, with 13 bases lying between them. For the CDR3, the DNA is TGTGCCCGCCGCGGACGGGATGAAAAACTGTTTTTT. Residues: CARRGRDEKLFF.

This clonotype has at least ten counts. The J gene is TRBJ2-6, the V gene TRBV5-1, with 7 bases matching TRBD1. The CDR3 is 17 amino acids. Germline V lookup: CDR1 SGHRS, CDR2 YFSETQ. The junction had 7 bases not matched to a gene; V was cut back by 0 bases and J by 4 bases. The DNA for the CDR3 is TGCGCCAGCAGCTTGGACAGGGGTATTACCGGGGCCAACGTCCTGACTTTC. Its translation is CASSLDRGITGANVLTF.

This clonotype was observed many times. This chain connects TRBV28 to TRBJ2-3; 13 bases are shared with TRBD2. The germline V gene encodes CDR1 MDHEN and CDR2 SYDVKM. Trimming cost V 2 bases and J 5 bases; bases outside gene matches: 4. The length of the CDR3 is 16 residues. The CDR3 nucleotides are TGTGCCAGCAGTTTAACTAGCGGGAGGGTTGGAGATACGCAGTATTTT. Encoded protein: CASSLTSGRVGDTQYF.

This clonotype was observed many times. The rearrangement links TRBV10-3 to TRBJ2-1; 7 nucleotides align to TRBD2. V lost 3 bases and J lost 1; bases outside the gene matches: 6. This CDR3 spans 16 amino acids. Germline V gives CDR1 ENHRY, CDR2 SYGVKD. The CDR3 loop is CAISEVPAGSYNEQFF. The DNA for the CDR3 is TGTGCCATCAGTGAAGTCCCAGCGGGGTCCTACAATGAGCAGTTCTTC.

The sample holds many counts of this clonotype. The rearrangement links TRBV5-1 to TRBJ2-5; 8 bases line up with TRBD1. CDR3 length equals 14 residues. CDR1 and CDR2 from the germline V gene are SGHRS and YFSETQ. With V trimmed by 7 bases and J by 1 base, 6 bases remained unmatched. CDR3 amino acids: CASSQGASQETQYF. CDR3 coding DNA: TGCGCCAGCTCCCAGGGGGCCAGCCAAGAGACCCAGTACTTC.

This clonotype was seen repeatedly, ten times or more. The V call is TRBV10-3, the J call TRBJ2-3, with D perhaps TRBD1 or TRBD2 (5 bases each). Germline lookup yields CDR1 ENHRY and CDR2 SYGVKD. The length of the CDR3 is 16 residues. V lost 3 bases and J lost 0, with 13 bases in between. This CDR3 is CAISDGGGLSTDTQYF. CDR3 sequence (DNA): TGTGCCATCAGTGATGGGGGTGGGTTAAGCACAGATACGCAGTATTTT.

In its sample, this clonotype was seen many times. CDR3 bases: TGTGCCAGCAGCCAAGATACCCTCCTGGGGAACACTGAAGCTTTCTTT. Protein product: CASSQDTLLGNTEAFF. The chain couples TRBV3-1 to TRBJ1-1; D uncertain. Between the trimmed V and J ends, which lost 0 bases and 1 base, there was a span of 12 bases. Germline V gene lookup returns CDR1 LGHDT and CDR2 YNNKEL (reference sequence). The CDR3 runs 16 residues. The complete variable domain, with remaining parts taken from reference TRBV3-1 and TRBJ1-1, reads DTAVSQTPKYLVTQMGNDKSIKCEQNLGHDTMYWYKQDSKKFLKIMFSYNNKELIINETVPNRFSPKSPDKAHLNLHINSLELGDSAVYFCASSQDTLLGNTEAFFGQGTRLTVV.

This clonotype rates as medium-sized. The V gene is TRBV29-1, the J gene TRBJ2-1; 12 bases are shared with TRBD1. Germline V lookup: CDR1 SQVTM, CDR2 ANQGSEA. This CDR3 is built from 13 residues. In DNA, the CDR3 is TGCAGTGCCGGGACAGGGGGCATTGGTGAGCAGTTCTTC. This sequence encodes CSAGTGGIGEQFF.

By share, this clonotype ranks as medium-sized. The chain combines TRBV27 with TRBJ1-5; TRBD1 is a possible D gene (6 bases). From germline, CDR1 is MNHEY and CDR2 SMNVEV (reference sequence). The V end lost 10 bases, the J end lost 7 bases, and 17 bases lay between the germline ends. The CDR3 spans 13 residues. CDR3 bases: TGTGCCATCGCCGGGGGAAGGGGGCAGCCCCAGCATTTT. Residues: CAIAGGRGQPQHF.

This clonotype was counted at least ten times. The J gene is TRBJ1-1, the V gene TRBV6-5; D ambiguous. V was shortened by 6 bases and J by 1 base, with 9 bases between the two germline ends. The CDR3 sequence is 13 residues long. Germline values: CDR1 MNHEY, CDR2 SVGAGI. The CDR3 protein is CASSRTQNTEAFF. The CDR3 DNA is TGTGCCAGCAGCCGTACCCAGAACACTGAAGCTTTCTTT.

This clonotype was counted ten times or more. The rearrangement uses TRBV6-4 and TRBJ1-1, with D perhaps matching TRBD1 (5 bases). Germline V gene lookup returns CDR1 MRHNA and CDR2 SNTAGT. The CDR3 has 13 residues. The V gene lost 0 bases and the J gene lost 5 bases, with 7 bases spanning the gap. CDR3 sequence: CASSDSDTTEAFF. The CDR3, as DNA: TGTGCCAGCAGTGACTCGGACACAACTGAAGCTTTCTTT.

In its sample, this clonotype is medium-sized. The chain links TRBV10-2 to TRBJ2-3; 10 bases are shared with TRBD2. Germline CDR1 WSHSY, CDR2 SAAADI. V lost 4 bases and J lost 3; bases outside the gene matches: 7. The CDR3 extends over 16 amino acids. Here the CDR3 DNA reads TGCGCCAGCAGTGGGGCTTTAGCGGGAGGAACAGATACGCAGTATTTT. Protein product: CASSGALAGGTDTQYF.

In this sample, this clonotype turned up many times. The J gene is TRBJ1-2, the V gene TRBV27; TRBD1 might be the D (5 bases). The CDR3 consists of 15 residues. Germline CDR1 and CDR2: MNHEY and SMNVEV (reference sequence). The ends were cut back, 1 base at V and 6 bases at J, with 15 bases in the middle. CDR3 coding DNA: TGTGCCAGCAGTTTATGGGGTTCGCCAGGGCATGGCTACACCTTC. It encodes CASSLWGSPGHGYTF.

This clonotype has ten or more counts. The chain couples TRBV7-6 to TRBJ2-5; 11 bases align to TRBD2. The CDR3 spans 15 residues. Germline CDR1 SGHVS, CDR2 FNYEAQ. V gave up 5 bases and J gave up 6 bases; unmatched junction bases: 8. CDR3 loop: CASSRGLAEGKTQYF. The CDR3 DNA follows: TGTGCCAGCAGCCGGGGACTAGCGGAAGGGAAGACCCAGTACTTC.